One sample yielded the 9 T cell receptor beta chains listed below, sequenced in a study of CD8+ T cells in alopecia areata. Treatment in this sample: oral pan-JAK inhibitor, 5-10 mg twice daily. Reverse transcribed after extraction, RNA yielded cDNA as the sequencing template. Profiling relied on immunoSEQ multiplex PCR, and the TCRdb table lists in-frame clones only, not all of them. The sample consists of some 200,000 clones, roughly 64% of them appearing once. The sample here was CD4+ T cells sorted from blood, taken at week 24, from a patient treated with tofacitinib. The receptors were gathered from a human donor with alopecia areata.

This chain links TRBV18 with TRBJ2-2, with no clear D. V was clipped by 8 bases and J by 1 base, with 14 bases between them. CDR1 KGHSH and CDR2 LQKENI come from the germline V gene. The CDR3 covers 15 residues. The CDR3 spells CASHTQRRNTGELFF. CDR3 DNA sequence: TGTGCCAGCCACACACAACGGCGGAACACCGGGGAGCTGTTTTTT.

This clone has a handful of counts. V gene TRBV6-5 combines with J gene TRBJ2-1, with 9 bases lining up with TRBD1. The CDR3 extends over 15 amino acids. Germline V gene lookup returns CDR1 MNHEY and CDR2 SVGAGI. Trimming took 6 bases from V and 3 from J; bases not matched to a gene: 6. CDR3 nucleotide sequence: TGTGCCAGCAGGGGGACAGGGCTGATCTACAATGAGCAGTTCTTC. It encodes CASRGTGLIYNEQFF.

This clone has a handful of counts. V usage is TRBV7-2 and J usage is TRBJ2-7; D unclear. The V and J ends lost 5 bases and 6 bases respectively, with 11 bases between them. The CDR3 is 12 amino acids. The V gene's germline CDR1 is SGHTA and CDR2 FQGNSA. CDR3 amino acids: CASSPRAVEQYF. As DNA, the CDR3 is TGTGCCAGCAGCCCTAGGGCGGTCGAGCAGTACTTC.

The chain joins TRBV6-1 to TRBJ2-7; either TRBD1 or TRBD2 may supply D (6 bases each). CDR1 and CDR2 (germline): MNHNS, SASEGT. Trimming shortened V by 6 bases and J by 5 bases, and 17 bases separated the two germline ends. CDR3 length: 14 amino acids. As DNA, the CDR3 is TGTGCCAGCAGGCTACCCGGGGGCCAGGACGAGCAGTACTTC. It specifies CASRLPGGQDEQYF.

This clone was picked up a small number of times. The chain couples TRBV10-3 to TRBJ1-5; TRBD1 is a possible D gene (5 bases). CDR3 length: 14 residues. V was trimmed by 10 bases and J by 2 bases, leaving 15 bases between them. The germline V gene has CDR1 ENHRY and CDR2 SYGVKD. CDR3 sequence (DNA): TGTGCCACTAACCCCCTGGGGGGCAATCAGCCCCAGCATTTT. Encoded protein: CATNPLGGNQPQHF.

This sequence joins TRBV4-1 and TRBJ2-7; no firm D call. In germline, CDR1 is MGHRA, CDR2 YSYEKL. The CDR3 consists of 13 residues. V was trimmed by 6 bases and J by 7 bases, leaving 16 bases between them. The DNA of the CDR3 is TGCGCCAGCAGGCCCTTAGGTGGGGATGAGCAGTACTTC. Translating it yields CASRPLGGDEQYF.

V usage is TRBV11-1 and J usage is TRBJ2-5; D tentatively fits TRBD1 or TRBD2 (5 bases each). The germline CDR1 and CDR2 sequences are SGHAT and FQDESV (reference sequence). The CDR3 is 13 amino acids. V was shortened by 5 bases and J by 1 base, with 8 bases between the two germline ends. The CDR3 coding sequence is TGTGCCAGCAGCCGTGGGGGCCAAGAGACCCAGTACTTC. This gives the protein CASSRGGQETQYF.

The CDR3 coding sequence is TGTGCCATCAGTGAGTCTGACAGGGGAGCAGATACGCAGTATTTT. Its translation is CAISESDRGADTQYF. The chain carries TRBV10-3 and TRBJ2-3; the match to TRBD1 covers 8 bases. CDR3 length: 15 amino acids. J lost 4 bases, V lost 0 bases, and 3 bases had no gene match. CDR1 and CDR2 from the germline V gene are ENHRY and SYGVKD.

DNA of the CDR3: TGCAGCGTCAGAGGACTAGCCGATAATGAGCAGTTCTTC. Amino acids: CSVRGLADNEQFF. V is TRBV29-1 and J is TRBJ2-1; the match to TRBD2 covers 8 bases. This CDR3 has 13 residues. Unmatched junction bases numbered 8, after V lost 6 bases and J lost 7 bases. Germline-derived CDR1 and CDR2 are SQVTM and ANQGSEA.